The 15 T cell receptor beta chains in this list originate from one sample, sequenced in a study of T cells after yellow fever vaccination. TCRdb re-called the 5' RACE reads with MiXCR, one entry per CDR3 protein. The top ten clones hold roughly 3% of a sample with some 100,000 distinct CDR3 sequences, 6.5% to 9% of them seen once. The starting material was CD4+ T cells sorted from PBMCs, obtained 35 to 50 days after the first yellow fever vaccination. The receptor set was obtained from a man aged 18-30 years who received the YFV17D yellow fever vaccine.

This clonotype was recorded many times. CDR3 protein: CSAGSSSYNEQFF. For the CDR3, the DNA is TGCAGTGCAGGGTCCAGCTCCTACAATGAGCAGTTCTTC. V gene TRBV20-1 combines with J gene TRBJ2-1; D is undetermined. The CDR3 length is 13 residues. Germline V gene data show CDR1 as DFQATT and CDR2 as SNEGSKA (reference sequence). Trimming cost V 6 bases and J 0 bases, with 9 bases left between them.

In this sample, this clonotype turned up a few times. The chain has TRBV5-1 and TRBJ1-6; D might be TRBD1 (6 bases). The CDR3 sequence is 16 residues long. The germline V gene has CDR1 SGHRS and CDR2 YFSETQ. V lost 0 bases, J lost 4 bases, and 11 bases lay in between. The CDR3 bases are TGCGCCAGCAGCTTGGCCGGACAGCGGTATAATTCACCCCTCCACTTT. This encodes CASSLAGQRYNSPLHF.

This clonotype was detected ten times or more. The rearrangement links TRBV2 to TRBJ2-3; TRBD2 matches at 14 bases. Germline V gene sequence: CDR1 SNHLY, CDR2 FYNNEI. The V segment lost 6 bases and the J segment 7 bases; nucleotides outside the gene matches: 21. The CDR3 contains 20 residues. The CDR3 reads CASRTARTSGGSTRGYTQYF. Here the CDR3 DNA reads TGTGCCAGCAGGACAGCGCGGACTAGCGGGGGGTCCACACGCGGGTATACGCAGTATTTT.

This clonotype occurred many times. The chain links TRBV20-1 to TRBJ1-2; D is ambiguous. The CDR3 runs 12 residues. Looked up from germline, CDR1 is DFQATT and CDR2 is SNEGSKA (reference sequence). The ends were cut back, 3 bases at V and 4 bases at J, with 9 bases in the middle. CDR3 DNA sequence: TGCAGTGCTAGGGGCGAGATCTATGGCTACACCTTC. This translates into CSARGEIYGYTF.

This clonotype was counted only a few times. This chain uses TRBV7-2 with TRBJ2-5; no definite D call. CDR3 length: 12 amino acids. Trimming shortened V by 5 bases and J by 2 bases, and 6 bases separated the two germline ends. The V gene's germline CDR1 is SGHTA and CDR2 FQGNSA. CDR3 sequence reads: CASSPYQETQYF. The CDR3 DNA sequence: TGTGCCAGCAGCCCGTATCAAGAGACCCAGTACTTC.

Concerning this clonotype: One junction end disagrees with the germline gene, perhaps due to a read error. V gene TRBV4-1 combines with J gene TRBJ1-2; D is perhaps TRBD1 (6 bases). Looked up from germline, CDR1 is MGHRA and CDR2 is YSYEKL. The CDR3 contains 13 residues. The CDR3 DNA sequence: TGTGCCATCAGCGGAGGGGGACCCTATGGCTACACCTTC. This codes for CAISGGGPYGYTF.

This clonotype was counted at least ten times. V usage is TRBV7-3 and J usage is TRBJ2-6, with 8 bases aligning to TRBD1. V shed 3 bases, J shed 10 bases, and the junction held 2 bases outside the gene matches. Looked up from germline, CDR1 is SGHTA and CDR2 is FQGTGA. The CDR3 consists of 13 residues. The CDR3 sequence: CASSFTGGNVLTF. The CDR3 coding sequence is TGTGCCAGCAGCTTTACAGGGGGTAACGTCCTGACTTTC. The full variable domain, rest sourced from reference TRBV7-3 and TRBJ2-6, is GAGVSQTPSNKVTEKGKYVELRCDPISGHTALYWYRQSLGQGPEFLIYFQGTGAADDSGLPNDRFFAVRPEGSVSTLKIQRTERGDSAVYLCASSFTGGNVLTFGAGSRLTVL.

This clonotype was seen many times. CDR3 in DNA: TGTGCCAGCAGTTCAGGAGGGCAACTCAACACCATATATTTT. Residues: CASSSGGQLNTIYF. The chain carries TRBV12-3 or TRBV12-4 and TRBJ1-3; D uncertain. Trimming cost V 4 bases and J 7 bases, with 14 bases left between them. CDR3 length: 14 residues.

A few counts support this clonotype. This chain joins TRBV7-2 and TRBJ2-5; possibly TRBD1 or TRBD2 for D (5 bases each). Germline CDR1 SGHTA, CDR2 FQGNSA. The CDR3 spans 14 residues. V lost 5 bases, J lost 1 base, and 11 bases lay in between. Written as DNA, the CDR3 is TGTGCCAGCAGCCCTTCCGGGACCCAAGAGACCCAGTACTTC. Translation: CASSPSGTQETQYF.

This clonotype was picked up many times. This sequence joins TRBV7-6 and TRBJ2-1; D is unclear. V gave up 5 bases and J gave up 8 bases, with 19 bases separating them. CDR1 and CDR2 from the germline V gene are SGHVS and FNYEAQ. This CDR3 region has 15 residues. The CDR3 nucleotides read TGTGCCAGCAGCCCTGAGGTGGGTTCCCAATATGAGCAGTTCTTC. The encoded protein is CASSPEVGSQYEQFF.

At least ten counts were recorded for this clonotype. The V call is TRBV12-3 or TRBV12-4, the J call TRBJ2-6; D call uncertain. This CDR3 is 15 amino acids long. V was trimmed by 3 bases and J by 0 bases, leaving 6 bases between them. In DNA form, the CDR3 reads TGTGCCAGCAGTTTCACCAGCTCTGGGGCCAACGTCCTGACTTTC. Its protein product is CASSFTSSGANVLTF.

The V call is TRBV7-3, the J call TRBJ2-3; 7 positions agree with TRBD2. CDR1 is SGHTA and CDR2 is FQGTGA in the germline V gene. J lost 6 bases, V lost 4 bases, and 7 bases had no gene match. The CDR3 is 14 residues long. The CDR3 DNA follows: TGTGCCAGCAGCTCGACTAGCCACGGGGATACGCAGTATTTT. It yields the protein CASSSTSHGDTQYF. Supplemented by reference TRBV7-3 and TRBJ2-3, the full variable domain reads GAGVSQTPSNKVTEKGKYVELRCDPISGHTALYWYRQSLGQGPEFLIYFQGTGAADDSGLPNDRFFAVRPEGSVSTLKIQRTERGDSAVYLCASSSTSHGDTQYFGPGTRLTVL.

This clonotype was observed many times. CDR3 sequence (DNA): TGTGCCAGCAGTGTAGGGAGGAAGCAGTTCTTC. Protein: CASSVGRKQFF. The V and J genes are TRBV12-3 or TRBV12-4 and TRBJ2-1, with a tentative D call TRBD2 (6 bases). This CDR3 has 11 amino acids. Trimming pared 5 bases from V and 11 bases from J, leaving 10 bases between.

This clonotype was picked up many times. The gene calls are TRBV7-2 and TRBJ1-1; no definite D call. V was trimmed by 1 base and J by 1 base, leaving 10 bases between them. The CDR3 has 15 residues. CDR1 is SGHTA, CDR2 FQGNSA, per germline. For the CDR3, the DNA is TGTGCCAGCAGCTTAGAGGCGGGGAAGAACACTGAAGCTTTCTTT. Translating it yields CASSLEAGKNTEAFF.

This clonotype was observed at least ten times. The chain carries TRBV7-2 and TRBJ2-3; 7 bases align to TRBD2. The germline CDR1 and CDR2 sequences are SGHTA and FQGNSA. The V and J ends lost 2 bases and 2 bases, in that order; junction bases with no gene match: 4. The length of the CDR3 is 15 residues. The DNA for the CDR3 is TGTGCCAGCAGCTTAACGGCGGGGGACACAGATACGCAGTATTTT. The encoded protein is CASSLTAGDTDTQYF.